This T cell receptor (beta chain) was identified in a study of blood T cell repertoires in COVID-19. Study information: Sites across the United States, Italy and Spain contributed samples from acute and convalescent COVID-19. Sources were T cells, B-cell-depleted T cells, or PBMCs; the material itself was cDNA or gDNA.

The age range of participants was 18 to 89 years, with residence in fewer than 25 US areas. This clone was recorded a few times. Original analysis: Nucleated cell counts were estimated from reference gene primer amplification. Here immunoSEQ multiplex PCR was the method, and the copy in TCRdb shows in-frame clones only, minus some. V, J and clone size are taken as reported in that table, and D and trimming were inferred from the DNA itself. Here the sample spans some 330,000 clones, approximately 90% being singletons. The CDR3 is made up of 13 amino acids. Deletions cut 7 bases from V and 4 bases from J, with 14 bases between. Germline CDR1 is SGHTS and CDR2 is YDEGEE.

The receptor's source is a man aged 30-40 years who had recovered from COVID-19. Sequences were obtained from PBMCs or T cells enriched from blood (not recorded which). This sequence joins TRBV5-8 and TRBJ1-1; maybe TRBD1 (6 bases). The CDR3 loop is CASEPRGATEAFF. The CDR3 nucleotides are TGTGCCAGCGAACCCAGGGGCGCCACTGAAGCTTTCTTT.